The clone carrying this T cell receptor beta chain came up many times. Its antigen remains unknown. The data stem from a study of CD8 T cells in ankylosing spondylitis. Study results and limitations: Certain motif variants had earlier appeared in reactive arthritis synovial fluid and blood. Reportedly, significant enrichment of disease-linked clones occurred in matched ankylosing spondylitis synovial fluid. What appeared characteristic of ankylosing spondylitis blood was a TCR beta motif of under 10 highly homologous variants. Those disease-linked clones were CD8+; they were also relatively rare in peripheral blood.

Making the TCR beta libraries involved quantitative 5'-RACE with molecular barcodes. TCRdb reanalysed the 5' RACE reads using MiXCR and keeps one entry per CDR3 protein. This sample carries about 800,000 distinct CDR3 sequences, 12% of them seen once, and the ten largest clones take 0.51%. The sequence derives from a male donor with ankylosing spondylitis. Specimen: blood, either unsorted or a sorted T cell fraction (not recorded which).

CDR3 protein: CASSRIISNYGYTF. The CDR3, as DNA: TGTGCCAGCAGCCGTATAATATCTAACTATGGCTACACCTTC. The chain recombines TRBV9 with TRBJ1-2, with D unclear. This CDR3 region has 14 residues. With 4 bases removed from V and 0 bases from J, the gap between germline ends came to 10 bases. Germline CDR1 and CDR2: SGDLS and YYNGEE.